This TCR beta chain derives from a study of cytomegalovirus exposure and HLA in healthy donors. General observations from the study: Within an earlier analysis, most TCR beta V segments proved productive either about 87% or about 30% of the time. An analysis that came later showed most CMV-associated TCR beta chains appearing HLA-restricted. The authors reported that TCR beta sequences could predict HLA-A and HLA-B alleles. These predictions were accurate for most subjects in the first cohort.

Per the germline V gene, CDR1 is MNHNY and CDR2 is SVGAGI (reference sequence). CDR3 length: 15 residues. After removal of 4 bases from V and 4 bases from J, the junction contained 8 bases not matched to a gene. With regard to this clone: Its antigen remains unknown.

It was with 60 Vbeta and 13 Jbeta primers that the PCR ran. Some clones are missing from TCRdb's copy, which holds only in-frame ones; the method was immunoSEQ multiplex PCR. The table has 75,000 to 100,000 clones, 65% to 85% seen once; the top ten hold around 5.2%. The material sequenced was PBMCs. The sequence came from a man aged 40-50 years in good health and CMV-seropositive. V gene TRBV6-6 combines with J gene TRBJ2-5; 8 bases agree with TRBD2. The CDR3 loop is CASSFTLGGGETQYF. CDR3 coding DNA: TGTGCCAGCAGTTTCACCCTCGGGGGGGGAGAGACCCAGTACTTC.